This T cell receptor beta chain was sequenced during a study of primary melanoma T cells and metastatic recurrence (dated by TCRdb to between 2020 and 2021). Notes on the research overall: The cohort comprised approximately 190 primary melanomas of stage T2 to T4, with thickness greater than 1 mm. Whether T-cell fraction and T-cell repertoire clonality in primary melanoma tumors predicted patient outcome was tested in the study. The T-cell fraction measured by TCR beta sequencing was weighed against progression-free survival, the clinical outcome chosen for the comparison. Histopathological grading of tumor-infiltrating lymphocytes was compared with the sequencing-derived T-cell fraction.

Libraries were prepared through the immunoSEQ multiplex PCR assay. High-throughput sequencing of the T-cell receptor beta chain was performed on primary melanoma tumor tissue. The study's own analysis went as follows. The repertoire analyses covered TCRB CDR3 sharing between samples and the distribution of insertions and deletions. The predictive value of the T-cell fraction was ranked against histopathological variables by a gradient-boosted model. Drawn from immuneACCESS, this table holds only the in-frame rearrangements with V and J called that TCRdb kept. Clones are partly lost; checked studies trace under half to an unresolved V gene and leave the rest unexplained. V, J and clone size derive from that table, while D and trimming were established from the DNA sequence. The sample profile shows some 540 clones; 70% to 80% of them were found once. Together, the top ten hold 45% to 55% of the sample.

To note about this clone: This clone's antigen is unknown. It has no much larger one-base neighbor in the sample; base qualities were not kept.

What the authors observed across the whole study: Progression-free survival was reportedly predicted by the tumor T-cell fraction independently of age, mitotic rate, ulceration and thickness. A T-cell fraction greater than 20% appeared to be protective whatever the ulceration status, mitotic rate or nodal disease. The authors framed an effective T-cell-mediated antitumor response in primary melanoma only as a suggestion, not a demonstrated mechanism. Progression-free survival prediction was reportedly improved more by adding T-cell fraction to tumor thickness than by adding any other histopathological variable.

The patients had surgically resected primary melanoma that was considered potentially curable but at risk of metastatic recurrence. V is cut back by 4 bases and J by 6 bases, with 7 bases in the junction unmatched. As encoded in the germline V gene, CDR1 is SGHRS while CDR2 is YFSETQ. The CDR3 spans 15 residues, from the cysteine through the phenylalanine. The read is trimmed to its CDR3 DNA, 45 bases read in frame from base 1. The sequence is built from TRBV5-1 and TRBJ2-2; 9 junctional bases match TRBD1. The sequence was obtained from a human donor with melanoma. The specimen sequenced was melanoma tumor tissue. The DNA is as follows: TGCGCCAGCAGCCCGACAGGGGGAGGTGCCGGGGAGCTGTTTTTT. This yields the protein CASSPTGGGAGELFF.